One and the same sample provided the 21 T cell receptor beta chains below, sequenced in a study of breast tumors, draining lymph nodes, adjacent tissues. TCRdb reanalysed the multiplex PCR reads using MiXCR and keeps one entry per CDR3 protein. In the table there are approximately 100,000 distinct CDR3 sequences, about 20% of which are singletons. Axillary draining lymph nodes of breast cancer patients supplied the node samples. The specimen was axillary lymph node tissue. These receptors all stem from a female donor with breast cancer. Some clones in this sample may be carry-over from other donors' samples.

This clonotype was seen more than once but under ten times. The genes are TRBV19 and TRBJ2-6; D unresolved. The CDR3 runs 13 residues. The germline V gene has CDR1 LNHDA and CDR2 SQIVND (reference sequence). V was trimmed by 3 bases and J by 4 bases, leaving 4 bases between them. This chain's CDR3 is CASSISGANVLTF. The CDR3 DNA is TGTGCCAGTAGTATTTCGGGGGCCAACGTCCTGACTTTC.

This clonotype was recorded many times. The CDR3 coding sequence is TGTGCCAGCAGCATGGACGGACTAGCGGGATCGCAAGAGACCCAGTACTTC. Protein product: CASSMDGLAGSQETQYF. The V call is TRBV7-8, the J call TRBJ2-5; TRBD2 matches at 12 bases. CDR3 length: 17 amino acids. The V and J ends lost 5 bases and 2 bases, in that order; junction bases with no gene match: 9. CDR1 is SGHVS, CDR2 FQNEAQ, per germline.

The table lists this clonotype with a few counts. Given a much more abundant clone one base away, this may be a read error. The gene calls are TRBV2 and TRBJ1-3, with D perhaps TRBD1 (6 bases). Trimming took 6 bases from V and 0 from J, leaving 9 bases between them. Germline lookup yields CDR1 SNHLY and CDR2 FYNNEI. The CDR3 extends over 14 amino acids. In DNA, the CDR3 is TGTGCCAGCAGGACAGGTGGCTCTGGAAACACCATATATTTT. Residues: CASRTGGSGNTIYF.

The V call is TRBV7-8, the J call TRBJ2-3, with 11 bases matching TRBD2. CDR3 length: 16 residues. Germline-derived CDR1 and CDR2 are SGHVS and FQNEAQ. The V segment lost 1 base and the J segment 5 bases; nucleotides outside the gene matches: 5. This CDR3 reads CASSLVAGGPGDTQYF. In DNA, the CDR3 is TGTGCCAGCAGCTTAGTAGCGGGAGGGCCCGGAGATACGCAGTATTTT.

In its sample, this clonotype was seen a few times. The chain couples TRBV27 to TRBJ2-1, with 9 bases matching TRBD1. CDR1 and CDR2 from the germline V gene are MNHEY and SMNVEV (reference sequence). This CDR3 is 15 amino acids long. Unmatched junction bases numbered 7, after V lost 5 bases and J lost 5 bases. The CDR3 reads CASSLSGTGHNEQFF. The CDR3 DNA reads TGTGCCAGCAGTCTCTCCGGGACAGGGCACAATGAGCAGTTCTTC.

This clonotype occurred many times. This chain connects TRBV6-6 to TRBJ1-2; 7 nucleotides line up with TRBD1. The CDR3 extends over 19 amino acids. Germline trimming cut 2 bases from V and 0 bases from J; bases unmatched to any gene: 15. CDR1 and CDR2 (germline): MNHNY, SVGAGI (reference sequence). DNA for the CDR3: TGTGCCAGCAGTTACCCGACACAGGGGAGCCGGATAGCTAACTATGGCTACACCTTC. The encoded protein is CASSYPTQGSRIANYGYTF.

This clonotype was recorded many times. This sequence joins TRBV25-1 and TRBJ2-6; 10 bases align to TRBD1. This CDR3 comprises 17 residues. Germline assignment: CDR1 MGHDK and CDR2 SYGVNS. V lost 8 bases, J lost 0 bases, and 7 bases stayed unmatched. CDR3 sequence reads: CASGGQGVTSGANVLTF. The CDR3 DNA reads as TGTGCCAGCGGAGGACAGGGGGTAACCTCTGGGGCCAACGTCCTGACTTTC.

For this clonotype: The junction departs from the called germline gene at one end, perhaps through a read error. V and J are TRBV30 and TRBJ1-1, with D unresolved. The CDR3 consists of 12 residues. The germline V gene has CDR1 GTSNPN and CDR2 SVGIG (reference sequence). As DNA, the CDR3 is TGTGCCTGGAGTGTAGGCGGAACTGAAGCCTTCTTT. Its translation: CAWSVGGTEAFF.

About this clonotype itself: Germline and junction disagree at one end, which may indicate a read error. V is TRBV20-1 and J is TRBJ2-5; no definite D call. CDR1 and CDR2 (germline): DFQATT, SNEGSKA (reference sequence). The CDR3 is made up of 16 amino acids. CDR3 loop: CSANPIQAGLQEIQYF. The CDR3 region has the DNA TGCAGTGCCAACCCTATCCAGGCAGGCCTCCAAGAGATCCAGTACTTC.

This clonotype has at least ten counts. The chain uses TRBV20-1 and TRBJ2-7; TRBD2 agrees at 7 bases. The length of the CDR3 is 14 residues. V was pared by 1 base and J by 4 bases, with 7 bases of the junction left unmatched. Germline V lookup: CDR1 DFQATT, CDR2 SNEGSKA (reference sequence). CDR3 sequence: CSARGRLAEYEQYF. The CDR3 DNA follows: TGCAGTGCTAGAGGGCGTCTAGCGGAATACGAGCAGTACTTC.

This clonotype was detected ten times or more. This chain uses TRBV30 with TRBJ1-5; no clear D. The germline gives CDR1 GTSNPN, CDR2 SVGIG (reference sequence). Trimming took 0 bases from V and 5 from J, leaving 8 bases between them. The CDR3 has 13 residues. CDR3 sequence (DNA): TGTGCCTGGAGTGTACGTGGACATCAGCCCCAGCATTTT. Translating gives CAWSVRGHQPQHF.

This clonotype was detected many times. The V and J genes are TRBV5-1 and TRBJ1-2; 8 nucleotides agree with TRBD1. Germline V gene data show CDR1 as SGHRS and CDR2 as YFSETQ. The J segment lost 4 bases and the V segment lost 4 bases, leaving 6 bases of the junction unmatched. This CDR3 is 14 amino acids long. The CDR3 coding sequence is TGCGCCAGCAGCCCAGGACAGGGTCCCTATGGCTACACCTTC. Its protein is CASSPGQGPYGYTF.

The CDR3 DNA reads as TGTGCCAGCGGTCCTACAGGCTTCCGCTCTGGGGCCAACGTCCTGACTTTC. It yields the protein CASGPTGFRSGANVLTF. The chain has TRBV6-5 and TRBJ2-6; perhaps TRBD1 as D (5 bases). Germline CDR1 MNHEY, CDR2 SVGAGI. Trimming removed 8 bases at V and 0 bases at J, with 17 bases between. The CDR3 is made up of 17 amino acids.

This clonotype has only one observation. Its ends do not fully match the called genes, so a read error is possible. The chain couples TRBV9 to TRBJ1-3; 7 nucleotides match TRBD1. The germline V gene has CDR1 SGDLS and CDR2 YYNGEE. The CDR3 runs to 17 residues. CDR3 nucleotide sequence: TGTGCCATCAGCGTGAATAAGGGGGCGTCCTCTGGAAACACCATATATTTT. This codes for CAISVNKGASSGNTIYF.

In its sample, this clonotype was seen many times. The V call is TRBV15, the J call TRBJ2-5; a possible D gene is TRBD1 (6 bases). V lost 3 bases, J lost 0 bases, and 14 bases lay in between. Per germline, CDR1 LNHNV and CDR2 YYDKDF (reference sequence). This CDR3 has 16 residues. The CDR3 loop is CATSRDLNRDQETQYF. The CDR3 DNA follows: TGTGCCACCAGCAGGGATTTAAACAGGGACCAAGAGACCCAGTACTTC.

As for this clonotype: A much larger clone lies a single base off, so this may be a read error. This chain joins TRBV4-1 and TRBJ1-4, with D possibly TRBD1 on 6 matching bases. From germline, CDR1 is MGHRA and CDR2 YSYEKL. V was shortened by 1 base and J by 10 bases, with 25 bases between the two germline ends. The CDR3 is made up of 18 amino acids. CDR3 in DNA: TGCGCCAGCAGCCAAGCGGGGTTTCGGTTGGGGGCAGGAGGAAAACTGTTTTTT. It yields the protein CASSQAGFRLGAGGKLFF.

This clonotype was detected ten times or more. CDR3 sequence reads: CASSLGGISTEKLFF. For the CDR3, the DNA is TGCGCCAGCAGCTTGGGCGGGATCAGTACTGAAAAACTGTTTTTT. The genes are TRBV5-1 and TRBJ1-4; D unresolved. Looked up from germline, CDR1 is SGHRS and CDR2 is YFSETQ. CDR3 length equals 15 residues. V was clipped by 0 bases and J by 7 bases, with 13 bases between them. Drawing the rest from reference TRBV5-1 and TRBJ1-4, the complete variable domain is KAGVTQTPRYLIKTRGQQVTLSCSPISGHRSVSWYQQTPGQGLQFLFEYFSETQRNKGNFPGRFSGRQFSNSRSEMNVSTLELGDSALYLCASSLGGISTEKLFFGSGTQLSVL.

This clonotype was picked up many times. This CDR3 reads CASSLYTSGTADGELFF. Written as DNA, the CDR3 is TGTGCCAGCAGCTTATATACTAGCGGGACGGCAGACGGGGAGCTGTTTTTT. The rearrangement joins TRBV11-2 to TRBJ2-2; the match to TRBD2 covers 10 bases. Germline V CDR1 and CDR2: SGHAT, FQNNGV. V was pared by 2 bases and J by 7 bases, with 10 bases of the junction left unmatched. The length of the CDR3 is 17 residues.

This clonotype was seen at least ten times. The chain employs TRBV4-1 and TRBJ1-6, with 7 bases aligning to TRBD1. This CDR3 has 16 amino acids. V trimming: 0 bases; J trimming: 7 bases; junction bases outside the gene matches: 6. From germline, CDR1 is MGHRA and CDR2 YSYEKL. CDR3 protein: CASSQESGGKNSPLHF. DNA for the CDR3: TGCGCCAGCAGCCAAGAGTCAGGGGGAAAGAATTCACCCCTCCACTTT.

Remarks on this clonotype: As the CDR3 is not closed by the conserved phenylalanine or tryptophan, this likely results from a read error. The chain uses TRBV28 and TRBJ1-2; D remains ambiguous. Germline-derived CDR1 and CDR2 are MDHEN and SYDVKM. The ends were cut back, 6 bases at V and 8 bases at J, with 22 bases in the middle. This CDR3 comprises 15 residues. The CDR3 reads CASSPGGVSVGGYTL. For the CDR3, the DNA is TGTGCCAGCAGCCCGGGTGGGGTGTCGGTGGGAGGCTACACCCTC.

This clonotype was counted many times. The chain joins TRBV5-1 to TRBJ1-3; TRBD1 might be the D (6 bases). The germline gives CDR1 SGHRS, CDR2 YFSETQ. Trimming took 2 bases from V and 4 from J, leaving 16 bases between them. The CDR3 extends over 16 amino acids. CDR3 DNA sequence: TGCGCCAGCAGCTTCTCCCTCGGGGGGCGCGGAAACACCATATATTTT. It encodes CASSFSLGGRGNTIYF.